Sequencing of this T cell receptor (beta chain) was carried out in a study of shared clonotypes between healthy human individuals. The CDR3 has 16 residues. CDR1 is SEHNR and CDR2 is FQNEAQ in the germline V gene (reference sequence). Trimming removed 0 bases from V and 0 bases from J, with 12 bases in between. Sequenced by immunoSEQ multiplex PCR; TCRdb stores in-frame clones only, minus some. The data contain some 690,000 clones, less than 95% of them singletons. V usage is TRBV7-9 and J usage is TRBJ2-7; D unclear. The TCR originated in a man younger than 30 in good health. Some clones in this sample may be carry-over from other donors' samples. Sequenced: memory CD8+ T cells from PBMCs. The subset: CD45RO+ cells pooled with CCR7-negative TemRA cells. CDR3 loop: CASSLAGRRNSYEQYF. For the CDR3, the DNA is TGTGCCAGCAGCTTAGCGGGCAGGAGAAACTCCTACGAGCAGTACTTC.